This T cell receptor (beta chain) was identified during a study of blood T cell repertoires in COVID-19. Background on the study: The United States, Italy and Spain provided the acute and convalescent COVID-19 samples.

In germline, CDR1 is LNHDA, CDR2 SQIVND (reference sequence). J was trimmed by 2 bases and V by 7 bases; bases with no gene match: 6. This CDR3 is built from 14 residues. This clone was recorded once. Methods used by the authors: Estimated nucleated cell counts came from reference gene primer amplification. Clones were read by immunoSEQ multiplex PCR, and TCRdb kept only the in-frame ones, dropping some. D and trimming come from the DNA, and the V and J calls and clone size come from that table. The sample has over 80,000 clones, approximately 85% seen once. The material sequenced was peripheral blood. The sequence was obtained from a man between 65 and 85 years old with acute or convalescent COVID-19. The rearrangement uses TRBV19 and TRBJ2-7, with TRBD2 identical over 9 bases. Here the CDR3 reads CASNQREVPYEQYF. DNA for the CDR3: TGTGCCAGTAACCAGCGGGAGGTCCCCTACGAGCAGTACTTC.